This TCR beta chain was sequenced during a study of blood T cell repertoires in COVID-19. The assay was immunoSEQ multiplex PCR, and TCRdb's table has in-frame clones only and misses some. The sample carries about 75,000 clones, about 88% recorded once. CDR1 is DFQATT, CDR2 SNEGSKA, per germline (reference sequence). The CDR3 contains 15 residues. V was trimmed by 6 bases and J by 0 bases, leaving 12 bases between them. Sequencing used peripheral blood. This TCR was sampled from a human donor in a cohort sampled during active COVID-19. V usage is TRBV20-1 and J usage is TRBJ2-6; tentatively, D is TRBD1 (6 bases). The CDR3 nucleotides are TGCAGTGCGAGTACAGGGACCTCTGGGGCCAACGTCCTGACTTTC. Its protein product is CSASTGTSGANVLTF.